This TCR beta chain is from a study of cytomegalovirus exposure and HLA in healthy donors (dated by TCRdb to the late 2010s). About the full investigation: A later analysis indicated that the 90 to 150 validation repertoires were generated on the platform also employed for the 650 to 850 repertoires of the first cohort. To predict cytomegalovirus infection status, the study brought together high-throughput TCR immunosequencing, statistical association of individual TCRs with disease status, and machine learning. Along with the roughly 700-subject first cohort, a separate validation cohort of 120 different subjects was used. The study aimed to test whether signatures of past pathogen exposure could be identified by cataloging public T cell receptors. Overall study results and their limits: Of the cluster scores, 94% were above 0 in a later analysis, which found that TCRs clustered in the first cohort also tended to co-occur in the 130 or so validation repertoires. A later analysis had no HLA typing for the validation cohort, so co-occurrence there was scored across all 110 or so repertoires. The study gave a list of under 200 TCR beta chains associated with cytomegalovirus. According to the authors, the approach could potentially be generalized to other disease states and immunological phenotypes. Most TCR sequences were seen in very few donors, while some public TCRs were found in many individuals. A few of the identified cytomegalovirus-associated TCR beta chains were confirmed in vitro to be specific for cytomegalovirus antigens. Cytomegalovirus status was reported to be diagnosed by the classifier with high specificity and sensitivity in both the original and validation cohorts.

Receptor amplification or capture employed the immunoSEQ multiplex PCR assay. Under the source paper's analysis protocol: To diagnose cytomegalovirus status from the catalog of TCR beta chain sequences, a statistical classification framework was built. TCRdb's version of the immuneACCESS table is confined to in-frame rearrangements and falls short of the full clone set. An unresolved V gene accounts for under half of the shortfall where checked; the remainder is of unknown origin. V and J calls and clone size follow that table, whereas D and trimming were derived from the DNA. Within this sample are tens of thousands of clones, with about 90% of them counted one time only. The ten largest clones add up to approximately 4.2% of the sample. Donors formed part of the validation cohort, which comprised over a hundred subjects and was distinct from the first cohort of under 850 subjects. As for this clone: There is no known antigen for this receptor. There are no base qualities to consult, and no much larger clone falls within one base.

V and J are truncated by 8 bases and 2 bases respectively, leaving an intervening sequence of 15 bases. CDR1 and CDR2, looked up from the germline V gene, are SNHLY and FYNNEI. Measured from the cysteine to the phenylalanine, the CDR3 is 14 residues long. Only CDR3 DNA remains: 42 bases, in frame from the first base. Rearrangement joined TRBV2 to TRBJ2-5, with the D gene not confidently named. The clonotype originates from a woman aged 18 to 35 in good health and CMV-seropositive. The specimen sequenced was PBMCs. The CDR3 region: CASSAWAVQETQYF. The DNA reads as follows: TGTGCCAGCTCGGCTTGGGCCGTACAAGAGACCCAGTACTTC.